The entry below describes one T cell receptor (beta chain). The antigen is not known. These data are taken from a study of OX40 agonist ivuxolimab in advanced cancers. This table comes from immunoSEQ multiplex PCR, and its TCRdb copy is limited to in-frame clones, with some not included. The sample yields about 77,000 clones, around 88% seen once. Study-wide results and limits: Partial responders receiving 0.1-3.0 mg/kg showed among the lowest clonal expansion.

Sampled blood was obtained at baseline, cycle 4 day 1, and cycle 7 day 1. V was shortened by 3 bases and J by 7 bases, with 10 bases between the two germline ends. This CDR3 spans 12 amino acids. CDR1 and CDR2 (germline): SGHNT, YYREEE (reference sequence). This TCR was sampled from an adult with an advanced solid tumor such as melanoma, head and neck, liver or kidney cancer. The V call is TRBV5-4, the J call TRBJ1-1, with D possibly TRBD1 on 5 matching bases. This specimen was CD4+ or CD8+ T cells sorted from blood, taken in a trial of the OX40 agonist ivuxolimab. The CDR3 DNA reads as TGTGCCAGCAGCTGGAGGGGCGGTGAAGCTTTCTTT. Translated, it gives CASSWRGGEAFF.